This T cell receptor beta chain derives from a study of cytomegalovirus exposure and HLA in healthy donors. Clones were sequenced by immunoSEQ multiplex PCR, and TCRdb holds only the in-frame ones, with some missing. The profile shows 130,000 to 150,000 clones, roughly 90% of them singletons. The CDR3 loop spans 14 amino acids. The germline CDR1 and CDR2 sequences are SGHTS and YDEGEE. V was shortened by 3 bases and J by 1 base, with 10 bases between the two germline ends. The V call is TRBV5-8, the J call TRBJ1-1, with D maybe TRBD1 (6 bases). Material for sequencing was PBMCs. The sequence came from a man between 18 and 29 years old in good health and CMV-seropositive. The CDR3 bases are TGTGCCAGCAGCTCTAGGACAGCGAACACTGAAGCTTTCTTT. This codes for CASSSRTANTEAFF.